These 16 T cell receptor beta chains were all obtained from the same sample, sequenced in a study of CD8 T cells in Susac syndrome. Random-hexamer reverse transcription was applied to 0.5 to 1 ug RNA. TCRdb re-called the immunoSEQ multiplex PCR reads through MiXCR, storing one row per CDR3 protein. The sample lists around 180,000 distinct CDR3 sequences; 85% to 95% were seen once. Sample: CD4+ T cells from PBMCs. The receptors stem from a human donor with multiple sclerosis.

The rearrangement joins TRBV5-1 to TRBJ2-1, with 11 bases matching TRBD2. The CDR3 runs to 19 residues. Looked up from germline, CDR1 is SGHRS and CDR2 is YFSETQ. Trimming removed 6 bases from V and 2 bases from J; junction bases left unmatched: 16. CDR3 sequence: CASILQGATSGSPYNEQFF. CDR3 coding DNA: TGCGCCAGCATACTGCAGGGGGCAACTAGCGGGAGTCCCTACAATGAGCAGTTCTTC.

This clonotype has just a few counts. The V call is TRBV3-1, the J call TRBJ2-3; D gene uncertain. This CDR3 spans 12 amino acids. Trimming removed 8 bases from V and 2 bases from J, with 8 bases in between. The germline V gene has CDR1 LGHDT and CDR2 YNNKEL (reference sequence). The CDR3 loop reads CASSGNTDTQYF. In DNA, the CDR3 is TGTGCCAGCTCTGGGAACACAGATACGCAGTATTTT.

The chain recombines TRBV7-8 with TRBJ1-1; weak D call: TRBD1 (6 bases). This CDR3 is 14 amino acids long. Germline V lookup: CDR1 SGHVS, CDR2 FQNEAQ. Trimming removed 3 bases at V and 6 bases at J, with 14 bases between. The CDR3 DNA sequence: TGTGCCAGCAGCTTCTACAGGGAAAGCTCTGAAGCTTTCTTT. It encodes CASSFYRESSEAFF. The complete variable domain, with remaining parts taken from reference TRBV7-8 and TRBJ1-1, reads GAGVSQSPRYKVAKRGQDVALRCDPISGHVSLFWYQQALGQGPEFLTYFQNEAQLDKSGLPSDRFFAERPEGSVSTLKIQRTQQEDSAVYLCASSFYRESSEAFFGQGTRLTVV.

The CDR3 DNA sequence: TGTGCCAGCAGTTACTCGGGGTGGCGGCTGGGGTCCAAAAACATTCAGTACTTC. It specifies CASSYSGWRLGSKNIQYF. The gene calls are TRBV6-5 and TRBJ2-4; no firm D call. This CDR3 has 18 amino acids. Deletions cut 0 bases from V and 2 bases from J, with 17 bases between. Germline loops: CDR1 MNHEY, CDR2 SVGAGI.

V usage is TRBV2 and J usage is TRBJ1-2; 7 bases are shared with TRBD1. The CDR3 runs 12 residues. The germline CDR1 and CDR2 sequences are SNHLY and FYNNEI. Germline trimming cut 4 bases from V and 6 bases from J; bases unmatched to any gene: 2. CDR3 sequence: CASSGTGDGYTF. CDR3 bases: TGTGCCAGCAGTGGGACAGGCGATGGCTACACCTTC.

V usage is TRBV7-8 and J usage is TRBJ1-4; D unclear. Germline loops: CDR1 SGHVS, CDR2 FQNEAQ. CDR3 length: 15 residues. Trimming removed 3 bases at V and 5 bases at J, with 13 bases between. DNA for the CDR3: TGTGCCAGCAGCTTCAAAGGCCCCACAAATGAAAAACTGTTTTTT. Residues: CASSFKGPTNEKLFF. The whole variable domain, remainder taken from reference TRBV7-8 and TRBJ1-4, is GAGVSQSPRYKVAKRGQDVALRCDPISGHVSLFWYQQALGQGPEFLTYFQNEAQLDKSGLPSDRFFAERPEGSVSTLKIQRTQQEDSAVYLCASSFKGPTNEKLFFGSGTQLSVL.

The chain links TRBV29-1 to TRBJ1-1; the D is unclear. CDR1 and CDR2 (germline): SQVTM, ANQGSEA. V lost 4 bases and J lost 1, with 4 bases in between. The CDR3 is 11 amino acids. The CDR3, as DNA: TGCAGCGTTGCTCGGAACACTGAAGCTTTCTTT. It codes for CSVARNTEAFF.

This clonotype showed up just once. V gene TRBV10-3 combines with J gene TRBJ1-5, with unresolved D. V lost 5 bases and J 0 bases, leaving 14 bases between the germline ends. Germline V gene data show CDR1 as ENHRY and CDR2 as SYGVKD. The CDR3 extends over 16 amino acids. This CDR3 reads CAISPNLVNSNQPQHF. CDR3 in DNA: TGTGCCATCAGTCCCAACCTCGTTAATAGCAATCAGCCCCAGCATTTT.

V is TRBV7-6 and J is TRBJ2-5, with a weak D call TRBD2 (5 bases). V dropped 0 bases and J dropped 5 bases, with 13 bases sitting between them. Germline loops: CDR1 SGHVS, CDR2 FNYEAQ. The CDR3 is 15 residues long. CDR3 sequence reads: CASSLAGVWEETQYF. The CDR3 DNA sequence: TGTGCCAGCAGCTTAGCGGGAGTCTGGGAGGAGACCCAGTACTTC. The full variable domain, in which reference TRBV7-6 and TRBJ2-5 provide the parts outside the CDR3, is GAGVSQSPRYKVTKRGQDVALRCDPISGHVSLYWYRQALGQGPEFLTYFNYEAQQDKSGLPNDRFSAERPEGSISTLTIQRTEQRDSAMYRCASSLAGVWEETQYFGPGTRLLVL.

V usage is TRBV4-1 and J usage is TRBJ2-3; unclear D gene. Trimming cost V 0 bases and J 5 bases, with 6 bases left between them. Germline V gene sequence: CDR1 MGHRA, CDR2 YSYEKL. This CDR3 has 13 amino acids. This chain's CDR3 is CASSQEFQDTQYF. CDR3 DNA: TGCGCCAGCAGCCAAGAATTTCAAGATACGCAGTATTTT.

The genes are TRBV12-3 or TRBV12-4 and TRBJ2-1; 8 bases match TRBD2. The CDR3 has 14 residues. With V trimmed by 7 bases and J by 5 bases, 7 bases remained unmatched. CDR3 amino acids: CASTTPGGDNEQFF. The DNA for the CDR3 is TGTGCCAGCACAACCCCCGGGGGGGACAATGAGCAGTTCTTC.

The rearrangement links TRBV5-1 to TRBJ2-5; D is undetermined. The V gene's germline CDR1 is SGHRS and CDR2 YFSETQ. The CDR3 contains 12 residues. Trimming took 3 bases from V and 0 from J, leaving 3 bases between them. The CDR3 DNA is TGCGCCAGCAGCTCGTACCAAGAGACCCAGTACTTC. Its translation: CASSSYQETQYF. Drawing the rest from reference TRBV5-1 and TRBJ2-5, the complete variable domain is KAGVTQTPRYLIKTRGQQVTLSCSPISGHRSVSWYQQTPGQGLQFLFEYFSETQRNKGNFPGRFSGRQFSNSRSEMNVSTLELGDSALYLCASSSYQETQYFGPGTRLLVL.

The chain links TRBV12-3 or TRBV12-4 to TRBJ2-5, with D perhaps given as TRBD1 or TRBD2 (6 bases each). This CDR3 contains 14 residues. Trimming took 0 bases from V and 3 from J, leaving 8 bases between them. This chain's CDR3 is CASSLAGGEETQYF. The CDR3 nucleotides read TGTGCCAGCAGTTTAGCGGGGGGCGAAGAGACCCAGTACTTC.

This chain connects TRBV5-1 to TRBJ2-3, with 8 bases lining up with TRBD2. Trimming removed 0 bases from V and 4 bases from J; junction bases left unmatched: 4. Germline lookup yields CDR1 SGHRS and CDR2 YFSETQ. This CDR3 region has 15 residues. CDR3 in DNA: TGCGCCAGCAGCTTGGACGGGGGGGGCGCAGATACGCAGTATTTT. Residues: CASSLDGGGADTQYF.

This chain links TRBV10-1 with TRBJ1-1; D gene ambiguous. Germline CDR1 WNHNN, CDR2 SYGVQD (reference sequence). Between the trimmed V and J ends, which lost 7 bases and 3 bases, there was a span of 24 bases. CDR3 length equals 17 residues. The CDR3 is CASTLGRTSLRHTEAFF. For the CDR3, the DNA is TGCGCCAGCACTTTGGGCCGCACATCGCTGCGTCACACTGAAGCTTTCTTT.

This clonotype was detected only once. This chain connects TRBV6-2 or TRBV6-3 to TRBJ2-5, with TRBD2 as a possible D gene (6 bases). Germline CDR1 MNHEY, CDR2 SVGEGT. V dropped 4 bases and J dropped 4 bases, with 13 bases sitting between them. CDR3 size: 14 residues. CDR3 DNA sequence: TGTGCCAGCAGTTTGGGACTCGAACGAGAGACCCAGTACTTC. Encoded protein: CASSLGLERETQYF.